This entry lists 10 T cell receptor beta chains sequenced from one sample in a study of OX40 agonist ivuxolimab in advanced cancers. TCRdb keeps only in-frame clones here, not all; method: immunoSEQ multiplex PCR. This table has over 90,000 clones, almost 90% appearing once. The specimen comprised CD4+ or CD8+ T cells sorted from blood, sampled in a trial of the OX40 agonist ivuxolimab. These receptors were obtained from an adult with an advanced solid tumor such as melanoma, head and neck, liver or kidney cancer.

V gene TRBV9 combines with J gene TRBJ2-2; unclear D gene. The CDR3 runs 14 residues. V lost 3 bases and J 1 base, leaving 7 bases between the germline ends. CDR1 is SGDLS, CDR2 YYNGEE, per germline. The CDR3 DNA reads as TGTGCCAGCAGCGCCAGAGGGAACACCGGGGAGCTGTTTTTT. Translation gives CASSARGNTGELFF.

V and J are TRBV7-6 and TRBJ2-3; 10 nucleotides line up with TRBD2. The CDR3 has 16 amino acids. The germline V gene has CDR1 SGHVS and CDR2 FNYEAQ. V lost 5 bases, J lost 4 bases, and 9 bases stayed unmatched. This chain's CDR3 is CASSRSSAGGPDTQYF. CDR3 nucleotide sequence: TGTGCCAGCAGCCGGTCGTCAGCGGGGGGGCCAGATACGCAGTATTTT.

This chain uses TRBV5-4 with TRBJ2-5; TRBD2 matches at 10 bases. The CDR3 is made up of 16 amino acids. Germline V gene sequence: CDR1 SGHNT, CDR2 YYREEE (reference sequence). V lost 3 bases, J lost 4 bases, and 9 bases stayed unmatched. This CDR3 reads CASSSLASGRGETQYF. The CDR3 nucleotides read TGTGCCAGCAGCTCCCTGGCTAGCGGGAGAGGAGAGACCCAGTACTTC.

This rearrangement joins TRBV27 to TRBJ2-1; 7 bases fit TRBD2. The CDR3 contains 18 residues. Germline lookup yields CDR1 MNHEY and CDR2 SMNVEV (reference sequence). The J segment lost 6 bases and the V segment lost 5 bases, leaving 19 bases of the junction unmatched. In DNA form, the CDR3 reads TGTGCCAGCAGTATGGGACTGGCGGGAGTTCCTTTCTTCAATGAGCAGTTCTTC. The encoded protein is CASSMGLAGVPFFNEQFF.

The gene calls are TRBV19 and TRBJ2-7; the D is unclear. V was shortened by 3 bases and J by 3 bases, with 12 bases between the two germline ends. CDR1 is LNHDA and CDR2 is SQIVND in the germline V gene (reference sequence). The CDR3 spans 14 residues. CDR3 residues: CASSMGWSDYEQYF. CDR3 nucleotide sequence: TGTGCCAGTAGTATGGGGTGGTCGGACTACGAGCAGTACTTC.

In its sample, this clone was seen once. The chain has TRBV5-4 and TRBJ2-1; D might be TRBD1 or TRBD2, each matching 5 bases. V lost 3 bases and J lost 8, with 12 bases in between. The CDR3 has 13 amino acids. Germline V gives CDR1 SGHNT, CDR2 YYREEE (reference sequence). The DNA of the CDR3 is TGTGCCAGCAGCTGGGGGTCCGGGGATGAGCAGTTCTTC. Translating gives CASSWGSGDEQFF.

This chain connects TRBV4-2 to TRBJ1-2, with 10 bases fitting TRBD1. The junction had 2 bases not matched to a gene; V was cut back by 5 bases and J by 2 bases. The CDR3 is 14 residues long. Per germline, CDR1 LGHNA and CDR2 YNFKEQ. The CDR3 nucleotides read TGTGCCAGCAGCAGGGACAGGGGAAACTATGGCTACACCTTC. It codes for CASSRDRGNYGYTF.

J is TRBJ2-7 and V is TRBV29-1; 8 bases are shared with TRBD1. The V and J ends lost 4 bases and 5 bases, in that order; junction bases with no gene match: 7. Germline assignment: CDR1 SQVTM and CDR2 ANQGSEA. The CDR3 is 13 amino acids. The CDR3 DNA reads as TGCAGCGTTGGGTTTGGACAGGGCAACGAGCAGTACTTC. It translates to CSVGFGQGNEQYF.

This CDR3 is CASSLVRDRGEQYF. DNA for the CDR3: TGTGCCAGCAGCTTGGTGCGGGATCGCGGCGAGCAGTACTTC. The chain carries TRBV11-2 and TRBJ2-7, with TRBD2 as a possible D gene (6 bases). The CDR3 runs 14 residues. CDR1 is SGHAT and CDR2 is FQNNGV in the germline V gene. V lost 3 bases to trimming and J lost 6 bases, with 15 bases between them. Full variable domain (remainder filled in from reference TRBV11-2 and TRBJ2-7): EAGVAQSPRYKIIEKRQSVAFWCNPISGHATLYWYQQILGQGPKLLIQFQNNGVVDDSQLPKDRFSAERLKGVDSTLKIQPAKLEDSAVYLCASSLVRDRGEQYFGPGTRLTVT.

The V gene is TRBV10-1, the J gene TRBJ1-1; tentative D call: TRBD1 (5 bases). Between the trimmed V and J ends, which lost 2 bases and 4 bases, there was a span of 11 bases. This CDR3 is 14 amino acids long. The V gene's germline CDR1 is WNHNN and CDR2 SYGVQD (reference sequence). CDR3 in DNA: TGCGCCAGCAGTGAGGCAGGGTGGTCCACTGAAGCTTTCTTT. It specifies CASSEAGWSTEAFF.